This T cell receptor beta chain was sequenced during a study of regulatory T cells in long-lasting Graves disease. A word on this clonotype: This could be a read error, since a much larger clone is one nucleotide away.

This CDR3 has 12 amino acids. Researchers made TCR beta libraries by using iRepertoire HTBI primers and running Arm-PCR on CDR3 regions. MiXCR was run by TCRdb on the multiplex PCR reads, yielding one entry per CDR3 protein. The sample consists of about 470,000 distinct CDR3 sequences, just under 15% of them appearing once. Described time point: newly diagnosed GD, antithyroid drugs for less than 3 months. TCR sequences were obtained from RNA taken from PBMCs. This sample also appeared in a second study, on T cells in Graves' hyperthyroidism and ophthalmopathy. According to that study: During a first-round RT-PCR of the TCR CDR3, the HTBI primer set was used.

The origin of this receptor is a woman under 40 with Graves disease. The chain carries TRBV12-3 or TRBV12-4 and TRBJ2-5, with 12 bases lining up with TRBD2. The starting material was peripheral blood mononuclear cells (PBMCs), obtained at new diagnosis, from a patient treated with antithyroid drugs. The CDR3 loop is CAGSLSTSGSFF. CDR3 coding DNA: TGTGCCGGCAGTTTATCGACTAGCGGGAGCTTCTTC.